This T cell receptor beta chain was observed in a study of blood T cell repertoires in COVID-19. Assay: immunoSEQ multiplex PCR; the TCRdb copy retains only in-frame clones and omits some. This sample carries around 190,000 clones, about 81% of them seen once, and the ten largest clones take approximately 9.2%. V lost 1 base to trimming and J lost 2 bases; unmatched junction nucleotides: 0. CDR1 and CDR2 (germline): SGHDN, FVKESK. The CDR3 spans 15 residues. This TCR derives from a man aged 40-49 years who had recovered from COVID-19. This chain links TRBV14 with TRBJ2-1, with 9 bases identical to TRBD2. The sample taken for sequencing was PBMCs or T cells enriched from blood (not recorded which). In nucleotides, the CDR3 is TGTGCCAGCAGCCAAGGGACTAGCGCCTACAATGAGCAGTTCTTC. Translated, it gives CASSQGTSAYNEQFF. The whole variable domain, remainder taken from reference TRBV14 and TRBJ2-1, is EAGVTQFPSHSVIEKGQTVTLRCDPISGHDNLYWYRRVMGKEIKFLLHFVKESKQDESGMPNNRFLAERTGGTYSTLKVQPAELEDSGVYFCASSQGTSAYNEQFFGPGTRLTVL.